This T cell receptor (beta chain) was retrieved from a study of blood T cells in healthy people across ages. The study's findings and limits: PBMCs went unsorted, and a conclusive naive versus antigen-experienced comparison was therefore prevented.

Germline CDR1 and CDR2: LGHNA and YNFKEQ. V shed 4 bases and J 0 bases; nucleotides not matched to a gene: 10. The CDR3 sequence is 19 residues long. Total RNA, at least 6 micrograms per sample, came from PBMCs. Using a J-beta primer mix together with a sample-barcoded 5' primer, a second PCR was run for roughly 7 to 12 cycles. From the 5' RACE reads, TCRdb called clonotypes with MiXCR, one entry per CDR3 protein. The sample has some 900,000 distinct CDR3 sequences, roughly 50% seen once. A remark on this clonotype: What it recognizes is unknown.

The sequencing input was blood. The sequence was obtained from a man younger than 45 in good health. The chain couples TRBV4-2 to TRBJ2-1; 12 nucleotides match TRBD1. The CDR3: CASSPDGTGGFVSYNEQFF. CDR3 bases: TGTGCCAGCAGCCCAGACGGGACAGGGGGCTTCGTCTCCTACAATGAGCAGTTCTTC.